This T cell receptor beta chain was captured by sequencing in a study of T cell responses to AZD1222 COVID-19 vaccine. Study observations and caveats: Seropositive at baseline were only six AZD1222 recipients.

Data came from immunoSEQ multiplex PCR; TCRdb stores just in-frame clones and leaves some out. The data contain 87,000 or so clones, roughly nine tenths of them singletons. In regard to this clone: Its antigen remains unidentified.

This sample comprised peripheral blood, obtained on day 0 of AZD1222 vaccination. The TCR sequence derives from an adult in good health.

In DNA form, the CDR3 reads TGCGCCAGTGGGGCAGGGGGCTACACTGAAGCTTTCTTT. As protein: CASGAGGYTEAFF. The chain carries TRBV5-1 and TRBJ1-1; 8 positions match TRBD1. Per the germline V gene, CDR1 is SGHRS and CDR2 is YFSETQ. The V segment lost 8 bases and the J segment 3 bases; nucleotides outside the gene matches: 6. This CDR3 region has 13 residues.